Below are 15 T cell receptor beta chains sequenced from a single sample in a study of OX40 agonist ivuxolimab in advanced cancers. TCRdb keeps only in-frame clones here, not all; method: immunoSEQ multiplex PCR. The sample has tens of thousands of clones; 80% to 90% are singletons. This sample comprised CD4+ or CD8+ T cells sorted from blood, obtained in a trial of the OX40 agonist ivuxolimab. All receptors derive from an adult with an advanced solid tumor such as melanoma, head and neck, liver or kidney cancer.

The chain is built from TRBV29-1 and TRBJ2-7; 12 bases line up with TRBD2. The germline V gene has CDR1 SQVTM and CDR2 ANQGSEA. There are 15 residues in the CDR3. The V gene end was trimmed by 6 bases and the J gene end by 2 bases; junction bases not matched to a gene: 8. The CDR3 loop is CSVENLAGGPYEQYF. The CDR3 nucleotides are TGCAGCGTGGAAAATCTAGCGGGAGGGCCCTACGAGCAGTACTTC.

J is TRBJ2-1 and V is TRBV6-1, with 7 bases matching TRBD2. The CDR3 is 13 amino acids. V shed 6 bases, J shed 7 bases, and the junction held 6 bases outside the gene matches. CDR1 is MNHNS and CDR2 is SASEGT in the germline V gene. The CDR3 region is CASRIGGRNEQFF. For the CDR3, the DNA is TGTGCCAGCAGAATCGGCGGGAGAAATGAGCAGTTCTTC.

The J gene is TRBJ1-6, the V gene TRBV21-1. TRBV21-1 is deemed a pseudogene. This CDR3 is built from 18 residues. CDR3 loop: CASSTSSRGDPYNSPLHF. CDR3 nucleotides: TGTGCCAGCAGCACCTCCTCTCGGGGAGACCCCTATAATTCACCCCTCCACTTT.

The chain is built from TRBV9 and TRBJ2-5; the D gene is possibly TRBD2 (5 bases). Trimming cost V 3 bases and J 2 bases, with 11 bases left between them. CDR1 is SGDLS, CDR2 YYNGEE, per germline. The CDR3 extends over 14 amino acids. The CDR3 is CASSGSGGQETQYF. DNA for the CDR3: TGTGCCAGCAGCGGTTCGGGCGGGCAAGAGACCCAGTACTTC.

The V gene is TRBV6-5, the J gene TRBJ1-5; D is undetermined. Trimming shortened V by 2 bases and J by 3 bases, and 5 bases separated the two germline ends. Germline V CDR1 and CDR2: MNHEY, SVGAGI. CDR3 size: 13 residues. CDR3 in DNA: TGTGCCAGCAGTTACAACTCCAATCAGCCCCAGCATTTT. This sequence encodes CASSYNSNQPQHF.

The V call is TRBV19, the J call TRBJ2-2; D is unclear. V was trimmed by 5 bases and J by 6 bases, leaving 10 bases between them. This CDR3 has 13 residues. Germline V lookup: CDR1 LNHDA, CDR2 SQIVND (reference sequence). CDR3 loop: CASSPMGSGELFF. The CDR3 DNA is TGTGCCAGTAGTCCTATGGGATCCGGGGAGCTGTTTTTT.

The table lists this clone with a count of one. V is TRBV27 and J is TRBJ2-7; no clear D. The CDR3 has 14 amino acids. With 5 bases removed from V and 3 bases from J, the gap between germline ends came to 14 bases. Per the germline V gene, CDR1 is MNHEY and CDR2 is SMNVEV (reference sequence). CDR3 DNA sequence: TGTGCCAGCAGTCCCCGCCCTGGCGACTACGAGCAGTACTTC. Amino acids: CASSPRPGDYEQYF.

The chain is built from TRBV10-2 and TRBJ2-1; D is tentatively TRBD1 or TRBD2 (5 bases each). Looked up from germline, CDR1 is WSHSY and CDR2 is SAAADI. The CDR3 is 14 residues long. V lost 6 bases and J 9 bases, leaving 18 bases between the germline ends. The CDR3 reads CASSAGTAAGEQFF. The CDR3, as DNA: TGCGCCAGCAGCGCCGGGACCGCCGCTGGTGAGCAGTTCTTC.

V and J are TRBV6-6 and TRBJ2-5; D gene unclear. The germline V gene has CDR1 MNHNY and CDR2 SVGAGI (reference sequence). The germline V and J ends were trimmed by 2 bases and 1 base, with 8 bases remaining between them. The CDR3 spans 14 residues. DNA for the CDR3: TGTGCCAGCAGTTACGACCGGGCCCAAGAGACCCAGTACTTC. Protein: CASSYDRAQETQYF.

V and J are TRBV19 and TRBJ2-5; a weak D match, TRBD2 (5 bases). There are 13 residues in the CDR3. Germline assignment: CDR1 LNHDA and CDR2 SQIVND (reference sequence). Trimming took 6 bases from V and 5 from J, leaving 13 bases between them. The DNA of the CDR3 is TGTGCCAGTAGCGGGGAAGGCGTGGAGACCCAGTACTTC. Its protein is CASSGEGVETQYF.

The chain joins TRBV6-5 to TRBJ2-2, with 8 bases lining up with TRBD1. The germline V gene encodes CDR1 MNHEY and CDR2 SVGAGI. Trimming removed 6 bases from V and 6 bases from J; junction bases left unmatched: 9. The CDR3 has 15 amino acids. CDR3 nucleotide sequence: TGTGCCAGCAGCCGAGGACAGGGTGGTTCCGGGGAGCTGTTTTTT. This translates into CASSRGQGGSGELFF.

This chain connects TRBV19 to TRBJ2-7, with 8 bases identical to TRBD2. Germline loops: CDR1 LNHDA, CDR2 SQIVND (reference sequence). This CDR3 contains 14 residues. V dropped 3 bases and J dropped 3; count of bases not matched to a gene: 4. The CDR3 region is CASSIMSGSYEQYF. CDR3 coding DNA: TGTGCCAGTAGTATCATGAGCGGGAGCTACGAGCAGTACTTC.

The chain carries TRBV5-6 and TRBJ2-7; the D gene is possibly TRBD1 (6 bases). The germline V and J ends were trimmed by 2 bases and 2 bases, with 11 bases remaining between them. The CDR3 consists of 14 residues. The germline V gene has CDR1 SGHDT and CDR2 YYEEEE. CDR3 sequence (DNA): TGTGCCAGCAGCTTCTGGACAGTACCCTACGAGCAGTACTTC. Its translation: CASSFWTVPYEQYF.

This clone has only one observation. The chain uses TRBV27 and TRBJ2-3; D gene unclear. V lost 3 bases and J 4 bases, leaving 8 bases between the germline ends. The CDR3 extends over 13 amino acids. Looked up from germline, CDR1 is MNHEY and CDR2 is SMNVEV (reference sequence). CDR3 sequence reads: CASSFQFADTQYF. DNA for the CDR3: TGTGCCAGCAGTTTCCAGTTCGCAGATACGCAGTATTTT.

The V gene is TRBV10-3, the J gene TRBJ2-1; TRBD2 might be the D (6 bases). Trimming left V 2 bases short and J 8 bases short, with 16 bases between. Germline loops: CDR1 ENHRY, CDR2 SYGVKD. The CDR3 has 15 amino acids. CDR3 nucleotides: TGTGCCATCAGTGAGGAGGCTAGCGCTGTCTATGAGCAGTTCTTC. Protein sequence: CAISEEASAVYEQFF.